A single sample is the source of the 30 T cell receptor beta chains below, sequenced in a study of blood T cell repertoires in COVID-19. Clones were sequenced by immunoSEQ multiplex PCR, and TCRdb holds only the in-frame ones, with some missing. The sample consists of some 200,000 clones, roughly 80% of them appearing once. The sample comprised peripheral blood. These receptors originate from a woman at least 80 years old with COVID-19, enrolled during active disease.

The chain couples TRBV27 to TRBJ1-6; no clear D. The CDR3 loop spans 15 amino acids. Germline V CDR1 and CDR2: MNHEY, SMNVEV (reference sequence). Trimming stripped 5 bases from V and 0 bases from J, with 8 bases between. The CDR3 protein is CASSPFSSYNSPLHF. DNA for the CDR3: TGTGCCAGCAGTCCCTTCTCCTCCTATAATTCACCCCTCCACTTT.

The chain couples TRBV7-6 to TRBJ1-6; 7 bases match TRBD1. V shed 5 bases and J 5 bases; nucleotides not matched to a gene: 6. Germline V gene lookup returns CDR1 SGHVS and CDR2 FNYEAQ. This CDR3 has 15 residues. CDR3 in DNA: TGTGCCAGCAGCCAAGACAGGGCCAATAATTCACCCCTCCACTTT. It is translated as CASSQDRANNSPLHF.

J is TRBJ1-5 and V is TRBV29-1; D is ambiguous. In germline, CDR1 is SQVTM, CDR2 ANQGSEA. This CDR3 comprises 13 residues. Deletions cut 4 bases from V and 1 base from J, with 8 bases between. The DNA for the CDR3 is TGCAGCGTTGGAGGGAACAGCAATCAGCCCCAGCATTTT. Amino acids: CSVGGNSNQPQHF.

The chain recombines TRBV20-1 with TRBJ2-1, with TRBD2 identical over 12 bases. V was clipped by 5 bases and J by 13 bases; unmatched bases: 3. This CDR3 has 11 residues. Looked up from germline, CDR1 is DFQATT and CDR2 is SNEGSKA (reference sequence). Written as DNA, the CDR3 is TGCAGTGCTCTAGCGGGGGGGCCCCAGTTCTTC. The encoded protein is CSALAGGPQFF.

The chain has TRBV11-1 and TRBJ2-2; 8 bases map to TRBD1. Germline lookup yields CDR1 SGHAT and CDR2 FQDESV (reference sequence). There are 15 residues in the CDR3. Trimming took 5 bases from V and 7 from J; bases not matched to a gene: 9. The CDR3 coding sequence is TGTGCCAGCAGCCCGGGACAGGAGAGAGGCGGGGAGCTGTTTTTT. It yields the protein CASSPGQERGGELFF.

CDR3 in amino acids: CASSLRGSSNEQFF. CDR3 nucleotide sequence: TGTGCCAGCAGCCTCCGAGGTAGCAGCAATGAGCAGTTCTTC. The chain carries TRBV3-1 (or the pseudogene TRBV3-2) and TRBJ2-1, with unresolved D. The germline V gene has CDR1 LGHDT and CDR2 YNNKEL (reference sequence). V lost 4 bases to trimming and J lost 6 bases, with 13 bases between them. CDR3 length: 14 residues.

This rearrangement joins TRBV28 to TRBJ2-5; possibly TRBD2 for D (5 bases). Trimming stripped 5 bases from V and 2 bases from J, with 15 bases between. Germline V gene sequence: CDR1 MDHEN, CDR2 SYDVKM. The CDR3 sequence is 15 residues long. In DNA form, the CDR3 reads TGTGCCAGCAGTGGCGCGGGCCGTCAACAAGAGACCCAGTACTTC. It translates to CASSGAGRQQETQYF.

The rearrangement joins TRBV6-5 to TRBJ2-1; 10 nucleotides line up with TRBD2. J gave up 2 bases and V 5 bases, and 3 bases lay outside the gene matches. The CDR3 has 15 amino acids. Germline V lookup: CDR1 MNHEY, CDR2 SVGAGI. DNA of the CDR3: TGTGCCAGCAGTCGGAGCGGGGGGGCCTACAATGAGCAGTTCTTC. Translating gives CASSRSGGAYNEQFF.

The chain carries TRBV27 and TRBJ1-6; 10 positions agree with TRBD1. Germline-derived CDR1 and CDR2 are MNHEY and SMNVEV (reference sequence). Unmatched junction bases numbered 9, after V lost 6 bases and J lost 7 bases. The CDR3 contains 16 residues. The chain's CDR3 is CASRGTGVSGNSPLHF. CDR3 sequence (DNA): TGTGCCAGCAGGGGGACAGGGGTAAGTGGAAATTCACCCCTCCACTTT.

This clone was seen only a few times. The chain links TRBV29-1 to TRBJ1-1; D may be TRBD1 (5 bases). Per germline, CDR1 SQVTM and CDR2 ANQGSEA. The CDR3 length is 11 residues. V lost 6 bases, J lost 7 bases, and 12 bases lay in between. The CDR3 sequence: CSVSDSFEAFF. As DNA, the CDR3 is TGCAGCGTCAGCGACAGCTTTGAAGCTTTCTTT. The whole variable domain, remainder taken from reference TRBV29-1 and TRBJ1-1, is SAVISQKPSRDICQRGTSLTIQCQVDSQVTMMFWYRQQPGQSLTLIATANQGSEATYESGFVIDKFPISRPNLTFSTLTVSNMSPEDSSIYLCSVSDSFEAFFGQGTRLTVV.

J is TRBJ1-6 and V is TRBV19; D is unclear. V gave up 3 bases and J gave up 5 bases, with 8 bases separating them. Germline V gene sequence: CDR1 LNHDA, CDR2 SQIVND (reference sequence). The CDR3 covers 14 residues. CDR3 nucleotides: TGTGCCAGTAGTATTGAGTTAAATAATTCACCCCTCCACTTT. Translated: CASSIELNNSPLHF.

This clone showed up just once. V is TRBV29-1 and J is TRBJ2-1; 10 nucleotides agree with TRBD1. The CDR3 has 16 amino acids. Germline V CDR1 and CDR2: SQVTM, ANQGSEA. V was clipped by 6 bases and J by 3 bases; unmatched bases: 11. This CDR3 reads CSVESLDRGVYNEQFF. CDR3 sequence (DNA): TGCAGCGTGGAAAGCCTGGACAGGGGGGTCTACAATGAGCAGTTCTTC.

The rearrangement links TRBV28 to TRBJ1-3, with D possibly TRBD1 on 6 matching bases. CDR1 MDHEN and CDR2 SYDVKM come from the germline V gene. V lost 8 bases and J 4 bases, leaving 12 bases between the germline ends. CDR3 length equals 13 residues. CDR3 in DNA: TGTGCCAGCTCTACAGGGTTGGGAAACACCATATATTTT. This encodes CASSTGLGNTIYF.

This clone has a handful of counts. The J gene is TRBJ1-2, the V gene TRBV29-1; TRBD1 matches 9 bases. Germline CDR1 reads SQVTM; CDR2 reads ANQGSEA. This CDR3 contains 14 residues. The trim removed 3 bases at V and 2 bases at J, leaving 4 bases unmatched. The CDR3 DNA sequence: TGCAGCGTTGATATAGGGACAGGGAACTATGGCTACACCTTC. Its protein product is CSVDIGTGNYGYTF.

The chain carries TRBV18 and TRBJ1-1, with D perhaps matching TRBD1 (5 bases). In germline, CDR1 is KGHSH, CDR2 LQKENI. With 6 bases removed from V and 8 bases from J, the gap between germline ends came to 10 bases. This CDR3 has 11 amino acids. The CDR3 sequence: CASSQAGEAFF. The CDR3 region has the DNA TGTGCCAGCTCTCAGGCAGGGGAAGCTTTCTTT.

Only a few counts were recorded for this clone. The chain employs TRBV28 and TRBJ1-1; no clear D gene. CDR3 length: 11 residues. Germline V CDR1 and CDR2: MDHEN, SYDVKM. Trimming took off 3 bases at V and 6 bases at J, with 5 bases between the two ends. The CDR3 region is CASSFWPEAFF. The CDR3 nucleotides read TGTGCCAGCAGTTTTTGGCCTGAAGCTTTCTTT. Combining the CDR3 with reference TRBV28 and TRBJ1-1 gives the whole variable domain DVKVTQSSRYLVKRTGEKVFLECVQDMDHENMFWYRQDPGLGLRLIYFSYDVKMKEKGDIPEGYSVSREKKERFSLILESASTNQTSMYLCASSFWPEAFFGQGTRLTVV.

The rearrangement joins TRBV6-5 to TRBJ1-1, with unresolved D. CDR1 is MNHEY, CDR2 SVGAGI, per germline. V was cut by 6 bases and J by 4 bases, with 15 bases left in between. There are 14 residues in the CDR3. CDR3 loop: CASSTMGVGTEAFF. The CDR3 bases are TGTGCCAGCAGCACGATGGGCGTGGGCACTGAAGCTTTCTTT.

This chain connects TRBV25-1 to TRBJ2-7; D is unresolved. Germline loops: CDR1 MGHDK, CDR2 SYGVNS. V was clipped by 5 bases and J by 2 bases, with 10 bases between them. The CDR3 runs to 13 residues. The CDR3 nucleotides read TGTGCCAGCAGTCCGCTGGTAGCCTACGAGCAGTACTTC. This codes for CASSPLVAYEQYF.

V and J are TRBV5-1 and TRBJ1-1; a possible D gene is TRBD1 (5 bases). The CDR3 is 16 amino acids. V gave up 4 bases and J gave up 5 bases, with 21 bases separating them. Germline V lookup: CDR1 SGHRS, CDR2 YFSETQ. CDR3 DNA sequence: TGCGCCAGCAGCGACTCAAGCTCCCCAGGGATGACTGAAGCTTTCTTT. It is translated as CASSDSSSPGMTEAFF.

The DNA for the CDR3 is TGCAGCGTTAGGGACAGGGATGTCACTGAAGCTTTCTTT. The encoded protein is CSVRDRDVTEAFF. The chain joins TRBV29-1 to TRBJ1-1, with 9 bases identical to TRBD1. The CDR3 has 13 amino acids. Per the germline V gene, CDR1 is SQVTM and CDR2 is ANQGSEA. The V gene end was trimmed by 5 bases and the J gene end by 4 bases; junction bases not matched to a gene: 5.

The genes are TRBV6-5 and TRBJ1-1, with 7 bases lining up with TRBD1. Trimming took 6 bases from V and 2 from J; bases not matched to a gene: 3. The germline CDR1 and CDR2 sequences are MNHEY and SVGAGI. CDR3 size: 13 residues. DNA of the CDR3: TGTGCCAGCAGGCGGGACAGTAACACTGAAGCTTTCTTT. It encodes CASRRDSNTEAFF.

For the CDR3, the DNA is TGTGCCATCACTCAAGCGGGGGGGCCCCCCGGGGAGCTGTTTTTT. This translates into CAITQAGGPPGELFF. The V call is TRBV10-3, the J call TRBJ2-2, with 10 positions matching TRBD2. The CDR3 is 15 amino acids. Germline CDR1 ENHRY, CDR2 SYGVKD. V lost 7 bases to trimming and J lost 6 bases; unmatched junction nucleotides: 8.

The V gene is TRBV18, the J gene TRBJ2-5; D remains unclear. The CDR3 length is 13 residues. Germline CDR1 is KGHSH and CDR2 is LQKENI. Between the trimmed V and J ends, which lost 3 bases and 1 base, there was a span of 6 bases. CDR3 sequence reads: CASSPGSQETQYF. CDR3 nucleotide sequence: TGTGCCAGCTCACCGGGCAGCCAAGAGACCCAGTACTTC.

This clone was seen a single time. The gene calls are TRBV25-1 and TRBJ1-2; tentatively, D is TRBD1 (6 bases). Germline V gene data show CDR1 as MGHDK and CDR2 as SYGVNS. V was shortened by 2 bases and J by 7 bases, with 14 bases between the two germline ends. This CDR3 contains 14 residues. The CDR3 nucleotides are TGTGCCAGCAGTGAAACAGGGCGAGGTCGTGGCTACACCTTC. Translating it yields CASSETGRGRGYTF.

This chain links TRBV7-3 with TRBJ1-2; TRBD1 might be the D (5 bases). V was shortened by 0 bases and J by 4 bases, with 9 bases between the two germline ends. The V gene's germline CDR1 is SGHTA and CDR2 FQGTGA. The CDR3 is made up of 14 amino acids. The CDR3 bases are TGTGCCAGCAGCTTAACGGGGCAGTTCTATGGCTACACCTTC. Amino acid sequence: CASSLTGQFYGYTF.

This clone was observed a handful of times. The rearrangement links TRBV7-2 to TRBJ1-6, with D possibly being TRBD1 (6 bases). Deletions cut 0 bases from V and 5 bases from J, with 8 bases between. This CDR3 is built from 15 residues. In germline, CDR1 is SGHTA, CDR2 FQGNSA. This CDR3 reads CASSLAGGNNSPLHF. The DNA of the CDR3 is TGTGCCAGCAGCTTAGCAGGGGGAAATAATTCACCCCTCCACTTT.

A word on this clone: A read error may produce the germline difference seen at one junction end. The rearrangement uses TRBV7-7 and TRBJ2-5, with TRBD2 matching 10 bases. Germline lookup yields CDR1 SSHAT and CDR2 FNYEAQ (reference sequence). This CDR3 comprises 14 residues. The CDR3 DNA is TGTGCTAGCAGCGGGGGGGGCCCCCAAGAGACCCAGTACTTC. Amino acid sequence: CASSGGGPQETQYF.

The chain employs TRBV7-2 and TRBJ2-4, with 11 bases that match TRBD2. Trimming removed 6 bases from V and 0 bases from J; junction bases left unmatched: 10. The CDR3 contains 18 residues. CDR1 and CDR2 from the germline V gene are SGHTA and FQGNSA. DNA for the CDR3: TGTGCCAGCAGTTTCACTAGCGGGGGAGACCTAGCCAAAAACATTCAGTACTTC. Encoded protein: CASSFTSGGDLAKNIQYF.

CDR3 sequence reads: CASSPPAGGPQHF. The DNA of the CDR3 is TGTGCCAGCTCACCACCCGCGGGTGGGCCCCAGCATTTT. This chain joins TRBV18 and TRBJ1-5; D is ambiguous. Germline assignment: CDR1 KGHSH and CDR2 LQKENI. The V and J ends lost 0 bases and 9 bases respectively, with 9 bases between them. CDR3 length equals 13 residues.

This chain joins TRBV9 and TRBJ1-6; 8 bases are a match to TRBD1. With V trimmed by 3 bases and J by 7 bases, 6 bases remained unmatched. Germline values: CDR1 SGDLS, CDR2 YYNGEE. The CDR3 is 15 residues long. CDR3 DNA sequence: TGTGCCAGCAGCGAGGGACAGGTAGCGAATTCACCCCTCCACTTT. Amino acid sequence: CASSEGQVANSPLHF.